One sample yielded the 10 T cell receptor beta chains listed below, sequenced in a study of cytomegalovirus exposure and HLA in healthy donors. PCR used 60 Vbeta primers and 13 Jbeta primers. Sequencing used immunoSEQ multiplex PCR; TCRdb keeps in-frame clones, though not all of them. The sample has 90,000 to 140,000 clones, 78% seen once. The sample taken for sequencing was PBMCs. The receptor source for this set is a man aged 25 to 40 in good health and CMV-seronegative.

For the CDR3, the DNA is TGTGCCAGCAGCTTGGAGACAGGGAAGAATGAGCAGTTCTTC. The encoded protein is CASSLETGKNEQFF. V gene TRBV5-6 combines with J gene TRBJ2-1; 7 bases line up with TRBD1. Unmatched junction bases numbered 4, after V lost 0 bases and J lost 7 bases. The germline V gene has CDR1 SGHDT and CDR2 YYEEEE. The CDR3 spans 14 residues.

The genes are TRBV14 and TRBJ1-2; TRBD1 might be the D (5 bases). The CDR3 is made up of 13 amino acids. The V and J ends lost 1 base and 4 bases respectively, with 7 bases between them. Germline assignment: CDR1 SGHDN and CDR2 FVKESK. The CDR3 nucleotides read TGTGCCAGCAGCCAAGCCGACAGCTATGGCTACACCTTC. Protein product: CASSQADSYGYTF.

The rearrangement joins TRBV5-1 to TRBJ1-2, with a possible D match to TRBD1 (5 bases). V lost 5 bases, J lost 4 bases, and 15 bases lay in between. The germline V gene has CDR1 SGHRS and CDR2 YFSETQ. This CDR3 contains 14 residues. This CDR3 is CASSYSGNGYGYTF. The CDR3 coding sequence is TGCGCCAGCAGTTATTCAGGGAACGGCTATGGCTACACCTTC.

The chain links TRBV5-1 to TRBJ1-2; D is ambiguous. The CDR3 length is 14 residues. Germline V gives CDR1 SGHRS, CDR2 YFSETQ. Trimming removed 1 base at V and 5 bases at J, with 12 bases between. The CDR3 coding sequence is TGCGCCAGCAGCTTGAGTCCCGAGAGATATGGCTACACCTTC. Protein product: CASSLSPERYGYTF.

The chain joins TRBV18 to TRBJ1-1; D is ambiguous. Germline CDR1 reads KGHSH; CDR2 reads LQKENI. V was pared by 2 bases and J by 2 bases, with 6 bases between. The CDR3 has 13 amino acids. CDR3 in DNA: TGTGCCAGCTCACCAGCAGTTAACACTGAAGCTTTCTTT. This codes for CASSPAVNTEAFF.

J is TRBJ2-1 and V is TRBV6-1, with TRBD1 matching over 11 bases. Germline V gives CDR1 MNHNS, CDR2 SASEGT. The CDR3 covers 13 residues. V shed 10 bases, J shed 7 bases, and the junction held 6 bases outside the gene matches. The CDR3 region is CATRTGGLNEQFF. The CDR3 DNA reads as TGTGCCACCAGGACAGGGGGCTTGAATGAGCAGTTCTTC.

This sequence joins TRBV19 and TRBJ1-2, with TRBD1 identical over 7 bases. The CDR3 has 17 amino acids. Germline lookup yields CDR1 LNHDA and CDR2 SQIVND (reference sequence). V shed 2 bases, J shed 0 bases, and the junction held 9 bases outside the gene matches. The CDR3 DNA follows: TGTGCCAGTAGTATACTACAAACTACAGGGGCTAACTATGGCTACACCTTC. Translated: CASSILQTTGANYGYTF.

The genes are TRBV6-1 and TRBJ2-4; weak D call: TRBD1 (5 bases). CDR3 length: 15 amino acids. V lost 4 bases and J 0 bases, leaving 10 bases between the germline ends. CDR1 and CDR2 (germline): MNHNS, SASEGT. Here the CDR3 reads CASSAWTTAKNIQYF. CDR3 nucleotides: TGTGCCAGCAGTGCATGGACAACAGCCAAAAACATTCAGTACTTC.

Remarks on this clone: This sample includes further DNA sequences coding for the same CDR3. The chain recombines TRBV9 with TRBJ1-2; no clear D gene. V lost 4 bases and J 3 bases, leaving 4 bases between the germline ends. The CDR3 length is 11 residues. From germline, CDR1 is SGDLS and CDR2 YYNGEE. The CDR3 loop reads CASSRDYGYTF. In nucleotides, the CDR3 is TGTGCCAGCAGCCGAGACTATGGCTACACCTTC. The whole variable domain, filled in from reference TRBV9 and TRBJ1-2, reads DSGVTQTPKHLITATGQRVTLRCSPRSGDLSVYWYQQSLDQGLQFLIQYYNGEERAKGNILERFSAQQFPDLHSELNLSSLELGDSALYFCASSRDYGYTFGSGTRLTVV.

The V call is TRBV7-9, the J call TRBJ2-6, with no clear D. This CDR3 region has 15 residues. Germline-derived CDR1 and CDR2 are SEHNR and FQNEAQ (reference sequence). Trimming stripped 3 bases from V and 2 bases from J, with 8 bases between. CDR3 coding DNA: TGTGCCAGCAGCTTTATGCGGACTGGGGCCAACGTCCTGACTTTC. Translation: CASSFMRTGANVLTF. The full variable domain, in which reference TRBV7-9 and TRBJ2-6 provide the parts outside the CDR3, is DTGVSQNPRHKITKRGQNVTFRCDPISEHNRLYWYRQTLGQGPEFLTYFQNEAQLEKSRLLSDRFSAERPKGSFSTLEIQRTEQGDSAMYLCASSFMRTGANVLTFGAGSRLTVL.